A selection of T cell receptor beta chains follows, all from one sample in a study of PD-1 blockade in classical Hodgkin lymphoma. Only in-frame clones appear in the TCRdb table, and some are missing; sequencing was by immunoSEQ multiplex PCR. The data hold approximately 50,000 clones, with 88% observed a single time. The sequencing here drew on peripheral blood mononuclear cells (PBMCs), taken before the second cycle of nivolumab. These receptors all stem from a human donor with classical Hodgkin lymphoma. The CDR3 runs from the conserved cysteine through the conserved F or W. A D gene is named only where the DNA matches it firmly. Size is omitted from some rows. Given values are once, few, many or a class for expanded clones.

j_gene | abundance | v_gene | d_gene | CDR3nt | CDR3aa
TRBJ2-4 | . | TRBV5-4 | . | TGTGCCAGCAGCCTCTATGCCAAAAACATTCAGTACTTC | CASSLYAKNIQYF
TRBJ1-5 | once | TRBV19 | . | TGTGCCAGTACCCCGACAGGCACCAATCAGCCCCAGCATTTT | CASTPTGTNQPQHF
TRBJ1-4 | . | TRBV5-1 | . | TGCGCCAGCAGCTTGGCGACAGGACCCGCAACGGGGGAAAAACTGTTTTTT | CASSLATGPATGEKLFF
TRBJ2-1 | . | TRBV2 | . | TGTGCCAGCAGTGAACTTTACATTGAAGGTGAGCAGTTCTTC | CASSELYIEGEQFF
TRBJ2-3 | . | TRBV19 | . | TGTGCCAGTAGTAGTCTCACAGATACGCAGTATTTT | CASSSLTDTQYF
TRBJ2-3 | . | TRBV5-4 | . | TGTGCCAGCAGCCCTGGACTTAGTTTCACAGATACGCAGTATTTT | CASSPGLSFTDTQYF
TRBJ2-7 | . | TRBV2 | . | TGTGCCAGCTTAGGACACAGCTCCTACGAGCAGTACTTC | CASLGHSSYEQYF
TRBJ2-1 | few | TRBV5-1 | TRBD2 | TGCGCCAGCAGCTCGTGGCTAGCGGGGCTCAATGAGCAGTTCTTC | CASSSWLAGLNEQFF
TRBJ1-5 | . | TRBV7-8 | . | TGTGCCAGCAGCTTAGCGGGACAAGCTAATCAGCCCCAGCATTTT | CASSLAGQANQPQHF
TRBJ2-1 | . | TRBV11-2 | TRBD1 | TGTGCCAGCAGCGATACACAGGGGGCTGCTTACAATGAGCAGTTCTTC | CASSDTQGAAYNEQFF
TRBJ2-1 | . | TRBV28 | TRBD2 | TGTGCCAGCAGAGTAGCGGGGTTAATGGATGAGCAGTTCTTC | CASRVAGLMDEQFF
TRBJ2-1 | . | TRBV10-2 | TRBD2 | TGCGCCAGCAGTGACCAGCGGGGGGTCTACAATGAGCAGTTCTTC | CASSDQRGVYNEQFF
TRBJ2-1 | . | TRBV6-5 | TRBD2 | TGTGCCAGCAGTTACCCAGGACTAGGGGCGAATGAGCAGTTCTTC | CASSYPGLGANEQFF
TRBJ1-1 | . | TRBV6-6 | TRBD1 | TGTGCCAGCAGTTACCCAGGGGGGGGGAACACTGAAGCTTTCTTT | CASSYPGGGNTEAFF
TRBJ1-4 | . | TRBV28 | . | TGTGCCAGCAGGTTCAGCCCAAATGAAAAACTGTTTTTT | CASRFSPNEKLFF
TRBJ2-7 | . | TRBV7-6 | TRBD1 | TGTGCCAGCAGCCCCCGTAGGGACAGTCACTACGAGCAGTACTTC | CASSPRRDSHYEQYF
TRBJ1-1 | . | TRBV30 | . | TGTGCCTGGTTCCCCTCATTAAAGTCATACATCAAGAGGGACACTGAAGCTTTCTTT | CAWFPSLKSYIKRDTEAFF
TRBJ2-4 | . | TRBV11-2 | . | TGTGCCAGCAGCTTAATAGGCAGTTCCATTCAGTACTTC | CASSLIGSSIQYF
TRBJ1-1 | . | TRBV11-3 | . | TGTGCCAGCAAGAGCGCCTGGAACACTGAAGCTTTCTTT | CASKSAWNTEAFF
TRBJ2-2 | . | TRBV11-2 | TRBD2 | TGTGCCAGCAGCTTCTCGACTAGCGGGGGAACCGGGGAGCTGTTTTTT | CASSFSTSGGTGELFF
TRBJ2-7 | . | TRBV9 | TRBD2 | TGTGCCAGCAGCGTAGGTAGCGGGGGGACCTACGAGCAGTACTTC | CASSVGSGGTYEQYF
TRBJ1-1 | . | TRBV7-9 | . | TGTGCCAGCAGCAAACAGACAGAGAACACTGAAGCTTTCTTT | CASSKQTENTEAFF
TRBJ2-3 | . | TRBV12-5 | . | TGTGCTAGTGGCCCTGGACAGTTGACAGATACGCAGTATTTT | CASGPGQLTDTQYF
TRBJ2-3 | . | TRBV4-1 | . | TGCGCCAGCAGCCAAGATCTCGGCAGCCCTAGCACAGATACGCAGTATTTT | CASSQDLGSPSTDTQYF
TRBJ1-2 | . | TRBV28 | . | TGTGCCAGCAGTTTGGGACTGGGGTATGGCTACACCTTC | CASSLGLGYGYTF
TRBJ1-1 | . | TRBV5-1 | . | TGCGCCAGCAGCTTGGGAGGGAACACTGAAGCTTTCTTT | CASSLGGNTEAFF
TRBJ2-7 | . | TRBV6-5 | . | TGTGCCAGCAGAGCAGGGTTTAGCTCCTACGAGCAGTACTTC | CASRAGFSSYEQYF
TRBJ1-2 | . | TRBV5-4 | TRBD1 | TGTGCCAGCAGCTTGGGTGGGACAGGGGTTATCTATGGCTACACCTTC | CASSLGGTGVIYGYTF
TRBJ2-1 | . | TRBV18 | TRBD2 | TGTGCCAGCTCACGGGGACTAGCTGACAATGAGCAGTTCTTC | CASSRGLADNEQFF
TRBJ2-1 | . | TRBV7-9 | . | TGTGCCAGCAGCTTGGCCCCTGGCTACAATGAGCAGTTCTTC | CASSLAPGYNEQFF
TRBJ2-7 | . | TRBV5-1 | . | TGCGCCAGCAGCTTGACTGATATCTACGAGCAGTACTTC | CASSLTDIYEQYF
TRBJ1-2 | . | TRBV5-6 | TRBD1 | TGTGCCAGCAGTATGCAGGGGGCGGGATATGGCTACACCTTC | CASSMQGAGYGYTF
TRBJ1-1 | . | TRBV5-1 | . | TGCGCCAGCAGGCCGACAACAGGCATGAACACTGAAGCTTTCTTT | CASRPTTGMNTEAFF
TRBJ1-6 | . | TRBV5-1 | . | TGCGCCAGCAGCCTGGGAGGGGGTAATTCACCCCTCCACTTT | CASSLGGGNSPLHF
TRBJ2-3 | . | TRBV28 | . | TGTGCCAGCAGTTTAGGGGGGGCTGATACAGATACGCAGTATTTT | CASSLGGADTDTQYF
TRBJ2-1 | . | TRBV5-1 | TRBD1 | TGCGCCAGCAGCTTTTCGGGACAGTCCTACAATGAGCAGTTCTTC | CASSFSGQSYNEQFF
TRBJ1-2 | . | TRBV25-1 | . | TGTGCCAGCAGTGAAGTCCGGGTCCCCTATGGCTACACCTTC | CASSEVRVPYGYTF
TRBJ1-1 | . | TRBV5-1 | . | TGCGCCAGCAGCCCCCGAATCGGGGTTACTGAAGCTTTCTTT | CASSPRIGVTEAFF
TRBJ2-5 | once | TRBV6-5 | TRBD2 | TGTGCCAGCAGGCGGGGGGCCCAAGGAGAGACCCAGTACTTC | CASRRGAQGETQYF
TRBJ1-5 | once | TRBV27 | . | TGTGCCAGCAGTTCGCAGAAGAGTGGATCCCAGCATTTT | CASSSQKSGSQHF
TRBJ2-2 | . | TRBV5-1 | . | TGCGCCAGCAGCTTGGTACCCCCCGGGGAGCTGTTTTTT | CASSLVPPGELFF
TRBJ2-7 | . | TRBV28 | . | TGTGCCAGCACTTTGGGGGTTTTGAACGAGCAGTACTTC | CASTLGVLNEQYF
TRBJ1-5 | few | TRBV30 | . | TGTGCCTGGAGTGCAGGAATCAAATTGGGCAATCAGCCCCAGCATTTT | CAWSAGIKLGNQPQHF
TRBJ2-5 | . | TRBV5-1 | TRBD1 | TGCGCCAGCAGCGTGACAGGGGTGTACCAAGGGACCCAGTACTTC | CASSVTGVYQGTQYF
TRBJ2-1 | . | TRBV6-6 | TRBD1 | TGTGCCAGCAGCCCGAATCCGGGACAGGCCGTTGTTGAGCAGTTCTTC | CASSPNPGQAVVEQFF